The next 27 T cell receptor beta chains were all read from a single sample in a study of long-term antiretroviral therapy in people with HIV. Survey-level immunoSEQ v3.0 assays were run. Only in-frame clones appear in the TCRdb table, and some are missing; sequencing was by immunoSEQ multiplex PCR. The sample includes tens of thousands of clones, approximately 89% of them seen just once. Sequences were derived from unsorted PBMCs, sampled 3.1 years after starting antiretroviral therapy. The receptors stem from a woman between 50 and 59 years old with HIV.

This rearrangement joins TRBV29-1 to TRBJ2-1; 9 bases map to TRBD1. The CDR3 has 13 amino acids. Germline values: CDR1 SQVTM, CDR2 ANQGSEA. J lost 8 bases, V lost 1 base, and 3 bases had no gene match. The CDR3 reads CSVEGDRDYEQFF. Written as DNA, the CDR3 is TGCAGCGTTGAAGGGGACAGGGATTATGAGCAGTTCTTC.

The CDR3 reads CASSLTPPRGKSAEAFF. In nucleotides, the CDR3 is TGTGCCAGCAGCTTAACACCACCTCGGGGGAAAAGCGCTGAAGCTTTCTTT. The chain employs TRBV7-6 and TRBJ1-1; the D gene is possibly TRBD1 (5 bases). CDR3 length: 17 residues. V shed 2 bases and J shed 6 bases, with 22 bases lying between them. Germline lookup yields CDR1 SGHVS and CDR2 FNYEAQ.

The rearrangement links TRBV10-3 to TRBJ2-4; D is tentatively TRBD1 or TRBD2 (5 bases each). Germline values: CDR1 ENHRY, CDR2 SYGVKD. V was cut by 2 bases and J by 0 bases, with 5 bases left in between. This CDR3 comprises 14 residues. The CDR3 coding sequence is TGTGCCATCAGTGAGGGGGGAGCCAAAAACATTCAGTACTTC. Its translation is CAISEGGAKNIQYF.

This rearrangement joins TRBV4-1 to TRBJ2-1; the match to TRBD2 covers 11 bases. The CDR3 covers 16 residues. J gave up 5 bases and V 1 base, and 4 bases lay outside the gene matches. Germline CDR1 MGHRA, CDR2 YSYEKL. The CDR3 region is CASSQAPSGGNNEQFF. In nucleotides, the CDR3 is TGCGCCAGCAGCCAAGCCCCTAGCGGGGGGAACAATGAGCAGTTCTTC.

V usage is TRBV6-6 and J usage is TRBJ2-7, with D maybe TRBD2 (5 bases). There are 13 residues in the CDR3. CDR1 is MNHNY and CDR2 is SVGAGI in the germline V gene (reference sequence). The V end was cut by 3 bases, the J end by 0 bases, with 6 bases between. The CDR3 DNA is TGTGCCAGCAGTTATGCGGGCTCCTACGAGCAGTACTTC. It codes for CASSYAGSYEQYF.

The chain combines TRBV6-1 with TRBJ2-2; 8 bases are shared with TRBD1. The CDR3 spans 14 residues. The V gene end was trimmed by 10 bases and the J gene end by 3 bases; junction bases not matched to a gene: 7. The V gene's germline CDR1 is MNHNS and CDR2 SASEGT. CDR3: CATKDRVDTGELFF. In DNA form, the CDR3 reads TGTGCCACCAAGGACAGGGTGGACACCGGGGAGCTGTTTTTT.

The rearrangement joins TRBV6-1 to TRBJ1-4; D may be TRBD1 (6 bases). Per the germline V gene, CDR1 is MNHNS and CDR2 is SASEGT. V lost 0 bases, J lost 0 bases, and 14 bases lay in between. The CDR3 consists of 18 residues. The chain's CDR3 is CASSEALLGGATNEKLFF. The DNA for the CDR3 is TGTGCCAGCAGTGAAGCTCTCTTGGGGGGCGCAACTAATGAAAAACTGTTTTTT.

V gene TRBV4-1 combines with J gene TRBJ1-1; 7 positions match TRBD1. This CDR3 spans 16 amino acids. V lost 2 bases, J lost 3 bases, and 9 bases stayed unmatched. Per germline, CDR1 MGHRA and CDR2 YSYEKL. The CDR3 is CASSQIGNRGDTEAFF. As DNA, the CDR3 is TGCGCCAGCAGCCAAATCGGTAACAGGGGAGACACTGAAGCTTTCTTT.

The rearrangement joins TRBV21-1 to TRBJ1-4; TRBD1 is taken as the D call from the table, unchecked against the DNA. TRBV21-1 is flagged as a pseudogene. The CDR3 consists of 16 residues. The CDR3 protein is CASSKVSDRGNEKLFF. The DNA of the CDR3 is TGTGCCAGCAGCAAAGTCAGCGACAGGGGGAATGAAAAACTGTTTTTT.

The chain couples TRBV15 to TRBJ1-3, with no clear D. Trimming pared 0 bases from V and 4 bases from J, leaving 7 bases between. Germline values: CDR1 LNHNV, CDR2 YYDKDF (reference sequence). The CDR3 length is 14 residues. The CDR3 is CATSRDPVGNTIYF. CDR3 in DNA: TGTGCCACCAGCAGAGATCCCGTCGGAAACACCATATATTTT.

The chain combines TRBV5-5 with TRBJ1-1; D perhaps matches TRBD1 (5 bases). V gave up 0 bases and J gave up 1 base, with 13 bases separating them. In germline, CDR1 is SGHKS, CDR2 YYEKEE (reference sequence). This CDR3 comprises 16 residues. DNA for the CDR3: TGTGCCAGCAGCTTGGGGAATTCGGGGACGAACACTGAAGCTTTCTTT. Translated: CASSLGNSGTNTEAFF.

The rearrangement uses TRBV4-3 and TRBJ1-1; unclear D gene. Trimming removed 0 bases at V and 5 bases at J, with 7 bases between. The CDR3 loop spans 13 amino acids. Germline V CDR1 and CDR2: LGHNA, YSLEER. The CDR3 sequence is CASSQDRRTEAFF. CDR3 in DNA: TGCGCCAGCAGCCAAGATCGGCGGACTGAAGCTTTCTTT.

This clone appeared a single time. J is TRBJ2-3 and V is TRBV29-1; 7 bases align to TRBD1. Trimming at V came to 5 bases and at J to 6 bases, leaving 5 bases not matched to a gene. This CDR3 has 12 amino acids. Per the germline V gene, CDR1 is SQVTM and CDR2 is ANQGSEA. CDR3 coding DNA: TGCAGCGTTACCGGGACAGCCGATACGCAGTATTTT. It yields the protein CSVTGTADTQYF.

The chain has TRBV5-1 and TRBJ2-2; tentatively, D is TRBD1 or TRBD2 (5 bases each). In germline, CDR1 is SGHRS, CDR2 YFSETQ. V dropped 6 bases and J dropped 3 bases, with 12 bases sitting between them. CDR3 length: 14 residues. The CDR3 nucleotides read TGCGCCAGCACGCTACTAGGGGACACCGGGGAGCTGTTTTTT. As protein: CASTLLGDTGELFF.

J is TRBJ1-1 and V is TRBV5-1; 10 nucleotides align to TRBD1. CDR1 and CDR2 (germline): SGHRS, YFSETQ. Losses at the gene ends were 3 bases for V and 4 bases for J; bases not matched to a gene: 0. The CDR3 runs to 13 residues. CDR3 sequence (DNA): TGCGCCAGCAGCTGGACAGGGGGCACTGAAGCTTTCTTT. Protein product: CASSWTGGTEAFF.

The CDR3 spells CASSSRSYEQYF. CDR3 nucleotide sequence: TGTGCCAGCAGCTCGCGGTCCTACGAGCAGTACTTC. The chain combines TRBV7-9 with TRBJ2-7; D remains ambiguous. The CDR3 has 12 amino acids. V lost 4 bases and J 1 base, leaving 5 bases between the germline ends. From germline, CDR1 is SEHNR and CDR2 FQNEAQ (reference sequence).

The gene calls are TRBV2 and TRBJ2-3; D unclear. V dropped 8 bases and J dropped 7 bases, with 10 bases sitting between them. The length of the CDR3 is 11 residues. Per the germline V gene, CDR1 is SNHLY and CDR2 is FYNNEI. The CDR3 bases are TGTGCCAGCGGGCAGGTAAATACGCAGTATTTT. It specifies CASGQVNTQYF.

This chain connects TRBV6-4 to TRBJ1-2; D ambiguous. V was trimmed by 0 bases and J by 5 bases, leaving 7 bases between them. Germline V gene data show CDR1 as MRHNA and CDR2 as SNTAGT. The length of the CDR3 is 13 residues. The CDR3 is CASSDSSQYGYTF. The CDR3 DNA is TGTGCCAGCAGTGACTCCTCTCAGTATGGCTACACCTTC.

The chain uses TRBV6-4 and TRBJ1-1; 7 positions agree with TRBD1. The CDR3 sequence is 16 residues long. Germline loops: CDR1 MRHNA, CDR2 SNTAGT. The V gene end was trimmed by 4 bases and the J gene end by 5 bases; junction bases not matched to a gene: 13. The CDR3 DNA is TGTGCCAGCAGTGTTCCCCGGGACAGAGGGAGAACTGAAGCTTTCTTT. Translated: CASSVPRDRGRTEAFF.

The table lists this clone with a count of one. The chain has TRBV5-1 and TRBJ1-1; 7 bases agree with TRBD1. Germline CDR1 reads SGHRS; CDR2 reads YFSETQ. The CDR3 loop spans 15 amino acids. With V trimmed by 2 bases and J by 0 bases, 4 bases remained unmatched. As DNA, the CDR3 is TGCGCCAGCAGCTTCCAGGGGGGAATGAACACTGAAGCTTTCTTT. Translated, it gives CASSFQGGMNTEAFF.

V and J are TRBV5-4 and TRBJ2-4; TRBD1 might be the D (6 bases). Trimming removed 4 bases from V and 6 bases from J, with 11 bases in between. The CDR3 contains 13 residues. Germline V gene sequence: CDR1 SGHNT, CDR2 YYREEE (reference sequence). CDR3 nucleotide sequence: TGTGCCAGCAGCGACGGACAGCCAAACATTCAGTACTTC. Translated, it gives CASSDGQPNIQYF. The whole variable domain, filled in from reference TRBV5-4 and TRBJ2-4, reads ETGVTQSPTHLIKTRGQQVTLRCSSQSGHNTVSWYQQALGQGPQFIFQYYREEENGRGNFPPRFSGLQFPNYSSELNVNALELDDSALYLCASSDGQPNIQYFGAGTRLSVL.

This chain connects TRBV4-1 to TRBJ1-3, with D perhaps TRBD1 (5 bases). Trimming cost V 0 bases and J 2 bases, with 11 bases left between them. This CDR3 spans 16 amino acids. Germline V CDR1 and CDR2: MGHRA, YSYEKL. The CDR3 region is CASSQEATATGNTIYF. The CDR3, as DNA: TGCGCCAGCAGCCAAGAGGCGACAGCTACTGGAAACACCATATATTTT.

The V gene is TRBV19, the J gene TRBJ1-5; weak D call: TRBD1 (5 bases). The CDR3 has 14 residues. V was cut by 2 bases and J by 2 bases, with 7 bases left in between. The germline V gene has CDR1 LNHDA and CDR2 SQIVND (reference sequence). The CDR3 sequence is CASSIIQGNQPQHF. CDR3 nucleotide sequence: TGTGCCAGTAGTATAATACAGGGCAATCAGCCCCAGCATTTT.

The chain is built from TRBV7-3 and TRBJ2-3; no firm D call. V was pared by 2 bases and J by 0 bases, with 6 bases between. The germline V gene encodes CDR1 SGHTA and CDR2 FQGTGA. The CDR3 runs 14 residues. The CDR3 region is CASSLGSSTDTQYF. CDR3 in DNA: TGTGCCAGCAGCTTAGGGTCAAGCACAGATACGCAGTATTTT.

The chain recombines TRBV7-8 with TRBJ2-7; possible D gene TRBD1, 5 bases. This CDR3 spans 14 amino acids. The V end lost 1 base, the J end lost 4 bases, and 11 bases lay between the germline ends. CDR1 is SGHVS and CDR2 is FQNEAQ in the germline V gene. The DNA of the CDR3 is TGTGCCAGCAGCTTAGACCCAGGGATATACGAGCAGTACTTC. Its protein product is CASSLDPGIYEQYF. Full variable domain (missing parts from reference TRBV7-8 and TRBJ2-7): GAGVSQSPRYKVAKRGQDVALRCDPISGHVSLFWYQQALGQGPEFLTYFQNEAQLDKSGLPSDRFFAERPEGSVSTLKIQRTQQEDSAVYLCASSLDPGIYEQYFGPGTRLTVT.

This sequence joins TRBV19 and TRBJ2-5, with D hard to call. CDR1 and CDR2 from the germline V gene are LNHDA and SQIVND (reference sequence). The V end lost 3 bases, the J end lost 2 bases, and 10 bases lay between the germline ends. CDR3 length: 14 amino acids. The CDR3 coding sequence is TGTGCCAGTAGTATCCCCCAGATACAAGAGACCCAGTACTTC. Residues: CASSIPQIQETQYF.

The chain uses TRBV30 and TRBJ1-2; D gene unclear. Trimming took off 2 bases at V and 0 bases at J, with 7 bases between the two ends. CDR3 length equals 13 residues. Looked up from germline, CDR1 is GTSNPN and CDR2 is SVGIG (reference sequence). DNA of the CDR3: TGTGCCTGGAGTAGGACCTCTAACTATGGCTACACCTTC. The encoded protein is CAWSRTSNYGYTF.